This T cell receptor beta chain was sequenced for a study of monozygotic twins with inflammatory bowel disease. TCRdb reprocessed the 5' RACE reads and stores each CDR3 protein as one record, lacking DNA. The sample totals around 100,000 distinct CDR3 sequences. The length of the CDR3 is 14 residues. Germline V lookup: CDR1 SGHDT, CDR2 YYEEEE. The sequence derives from a human donor with ulcerative colitis or Crohn's disease, or a healthy co-twin of an affected twin (not recorded which). The sequenced sample consisted of blood. The V and J genes are TRBV5-6 and TRBJ2-7; the D call of TRBD2 rests on TCRdb alone, since no DNA is present to check it. This CDR3 is CASSFLQLGSEQYF. Full variable domain (remainder filled in from reference TRBV5-6 and TRBJ2-7): DAGVTQSPTHLIKTRGQQVTLRCSPKSGHDTVSWYQQALGQGPQFIFQYYEEEERQRGNFPDRFSGHQFPNYSSELNVNALLLGDSALYLCASSFLQLGSEQYFGPGTRLTVT.